Below are 17 T cell receptor beta chains sequenced from a single sample in a study of shared clonotypes between healthy human individuals. The table came from immunoSEQ multiplex PCR; TCRdb's copy has only in-frame clones and leaves some out. Among around 2,000,000 clones listed, under 95% were seen once. Cells designated naive CD8 were CD45RO-negative and were positively selected for CCR7, with terminally differentiated effector memory CD45RA+ cells excluded. Sequenced sample: naive CD8+ T cells from PBMCs. The receptors shown here come from a man between 18 and 35 years old in good health. Some clones in this sample may be carry-over from other donors' samples.

The rearrangement links TRBV28 to TRBJ2-7, with D maybe TRBD2 (5 bases). The CDR3 has 14 amino acids. Trimming removed 3 bases from V and 3 bases from J, with 12 bases in between. CDR1 and CDR2 (germline): MDHEN, SYDVKM. The chain's CDR3 is CASSFRGLRYEQYF. CDR3 nucleotides: TGTGCCAGCAGTTTTAGAGGGCTTCGCTACGAGCAGTACTTC.

The V gene is TRBV10-3, the J gene TRBJ2-5; no reliable D call. CDR3 size: 18 residues. With 2 bases removed from V and 0 bases from J, the gap between germline ends came to 19 bases. Germline assignment: CDR1 ENHRY and CDR2 SYGVKD. The CDR3 here is CAISEPNPRAKYQETQYF. In DNA, the CDR3 is TGTGCCATCAGTGAGCCCAACCCTCGGGCCAAGTACCAAGAGACCCAGTACTTC.

The J gene is TRBJ2-7, the V gene TRBV7-9; 9 bases fit TRBD1. The CDR3 consists of 14 residues. The germline V gene encodes CDR1 SEHNR and CDR2 FQNEAQ (reference sequence). The junction had 7 bases not matched to a gene; V was cut back by 5 bases and J by 5 bases. The CDR3 loop reads CASSQGDRVHEQYF. The CDR3 DNA follows: TGTGCCAGCAGCCAAGGGGACAGGGTTCACGAGCAGTACTTC.

This chain joins TRBV7-8 and TRBJ1-3; 7 bases map to TRBD1. Germline V CDR1 and CDR2: SGHVS, FQNEAQ. The CDR3 length is 16 residues. After removal of 6 bases from V and 4 bases from J, the junction contained 12 bases not matched to a gene. CDR3 in amino acids: CASSREGGAQGNTIYF. For the CDR3, the DNA is TGTGCCAGCAGTCGAGAAGGGGGCGCGCAAGGAAACACCATATATTTT.

The J gene is TRBJ1-1, the V gene TRBV2, with TRBD1 matching over 11 bases. Trimming at V came to 7 bases and at J to 1 base, leaving 14 bases not matched to a gene. The CDR3 runs to 18 residues. The germline V gene encodes CDR1 SNHLY and CDR2 FYNNEI. CDR3 residues: CASTHNPGQGVGNTEAFF. CDR3 bases: TGTGCCAGCACCCACAATCCGGGACAGGGGGTGGGGAACACTGAAGCTTTCTTT.

V is TRBV14 and J is TRBJ2-7, with 7 bases aligning to TRBD2. CDR1 SGHDN and CDR2 FVKESK come from the germline V gene. V trimming: 4 bases; J trimming: 1 base; junction bases outside the gene matches: 4. The CDR3 sequence is 14 residues long. This chain's CDR3 is CASSRRERSYEQYF. In nucleotides, the CDR3 is TGTGCCAGCAGCCGGCGGGAGCGGTCCTACGAGCAGTACTTC.

The chain uses TRBV15 and TRBJ2-3; 8 bases are a match to TRBD1. The CDR3 runs 15 residues. CDR1 is LNHNV and CDR2 is YYDKDF in the germline V gene (reference sequence). The junction had 5 bases not matched to a gene; V was cut back by 1 base and J by 5 bases. CDR3 region: CATSRGAGGQDTQYF. CDR3 nucleotides: TGTGCCACCAGCAGAGGGGCAGGGGGCCAAGATACGCAGTATTTT. The full variable domain, completed using reference TRBV15 and TRBJ2-3, is DAMVIQNPRYQVTQFGKPVTLSCSQTLNHNVMYWYQQKSSQAPKLLFHYYDKDFNNEADTPDNFQSRRPNTSFCFLDIRSPGLGDTAMYLCATSRGAGGQDTQYFGPGTRLTVL.

The V call is TRBV29-1, the J call TRBJ2-1; the D gene could be TRBD1 or TRBD2 (5 bases each). V shed 2 bases and J shed 0 bases, with 23 bases lying between them. CDR1 is SQVTM, CDR2 ANQGSEA, per germline. The CDR3 sequence is 19 residues long. The CDR3 here is CSVEPLLARDPNSYNEQFF. The CDR3 bases are TGCAGCGTTGAACCCCTTCTAGCTCGGGACCCCAACTCCTACAATGAGCAGTTCTTC.

This chain links TRBV6-1 with TRBJ1-3; D perhaps matches TRBD1 (5 bases). The CDR3 is 17 residues long. Germline loops: CDR1 MNHNS, CDR2 SASEGT. V lost 3 bases to trimming and J lost 2 bases, with 17 bases between them. The CDR3 loop is CASSEGRADAAGNTIYF. The CDR3 DNA reads as TGTGCCAGCAGTGAGGGCAGGGCGGATGCGGCTGGAAACACCATATATTTT.

The chain links TRBV10-2 to TRBJ2-1, with D maybe TRBD2 (6 bases). The CDR3 length is 14 residues. Germline CDR1 and CDR2: WSHSY and SAAADI. The V end was cut by 10 bases, the J end by 8 bases, with 21 bases between. The CDR3 protein is CATQGTSKGYEQFF. The CDR3 DNA reads as TGCGCCACCCAAGGGACTTCGAAGGGCTATGAGCAGTTCTTC.

Written as DNA, the CDR3 is TGTGCCTGGAGTGTACAATCCGAGGGCGCTGGAAACACCATATATTTT. The encoded protein is CAWSVQSEGAGNTIYF. This chain links TRBV30 with TRBJ1-3; no firm D call. Germline assignment: CDR1 GTSNPN and CDR2 SVGIG (reference sequence). V lost 0 bases, J lost 2 bases, and 14 bases lay in between. The CDR3 contains 16 residues.

The chain is built from TRBV1 and TRBJ2-7; the table's D call of TRBD2 was not tested on the DNA. TRBV1 is termed a pseudogene. The CDR3 contains 18 residues. CDR3 protein: CTSSQFLAGGPYQDEQYF. In nucleotides, the CDR3 is TGCACCAGCAGCCAATTCCTAGCGGGAGGGCCCTATCAGGACGAGCAGTACTTC.

V usage is TRBV6-5 and J usage is TRBJ2-3; 8 bases map to TRBD2. The CDR3 is made up of 15 amino acids. The V gene's germline CDR1 is MNHEY and CDR2 SVGAGI. Unmatched junction bases numbered 10, after V lost 6 bases and J lost 5 bases. The CDR3 DNA follows: TGTGCCAGCAGCGGTAGCGGGACTTCGAGAGATACGCAGTATTTT. Translated, it gives CASSGSGTSRDTQYF.

This chain connects TRBV28 to TRBJ2-1; 10 bases map to TRBD2. Trimming at V came to 5 bases and at J to 5 bases, leaving 6 bases not matched to a gene. The length of the CDR3 is 15 residues. Germline lookup yields CDR1 MDHEN and CDR2 SYDVKM. The CDR3 DNA sequence: TGTGCCAGCAGTCCGGGACTAGCGACCCACAATGAGCAGTTCTTC. Translating gives CASSPGLATHNEQFF.

The chain carries TRBV11-2 and TRBJ2-7; possible D gene TRBD1, 6 bases. Germline V lookup: CDR1 SGHAT, CDR2 FQNNGV. The length of the CDR3 is 15 residues. Trimming left V 5 bases short and J 6 bases short, with 20 bases between. The CDR3 nucleotides are TGTGCCAGCAGCGCCAGTTCCTACAGGGTTTTCGAGCAGTACTTC. Its translation is CASSASSYRVFEQYF. The variable domain in full, completed from reference TRBV11-2 and TRBJ2-7, reads EAGVAQSPRYKIIEKRQSVAFWCNPISGHATLYWYQQILGQGPKLLIQFQNNGVVDDSQLPKDRFSAERLKGVDSTLKIQPAKLEDSAVYLCASSASSYRVFEQYFGPGTRLTVT.

V usage is TRBV11-1 and J usage is TRBJ2-1; D perhaps matches TRBD2 (6 bases). The V end lost 4 bases, the J end lost 5 bases, and 12 bases lay between the germline ends. Germline assignment: CDR1 SGHAT and CDR2 FQDESV (reference sequence). CDR3 length: 14 amino acids. The CDR3 coding sequence is TGTGCCAGCAGCTCTGCTAGCGCTCACAATGAGCAGTTCTTC. It translates to CASSSASAHNEQFF. The full variable domain, completed using reference TRBV11-1 and TRBJ2-1, is EAEVAQSPRYKITEKSQAVAFWCDPISGHATLYWYRQILGQGPELLVQFQDESVVDDSQLPKDRFSAERLKGVDSTLKIQPAELGDSAMYLCASSSASAHNEQFFGPGTRLTVL.

V gene TRBV15 combines with J gene TRBJ2-1; 12 bases are shared with TRBD2. The CDR3 covers 15 residues. V shed 6 bases, J shed 9 bases, and the junction held 9 bases outside the gene matches. Looked up from germline, CDR1 is LNHNV and CDR2 is YYDKDF (reference sequence). The CDR3 DNA reads as TGTGCCACCAGTCCTAGACTAGCGGGAGATGGTGAGCAGTTCTTC. Its protein is CATSPRLAGDGEQFF.